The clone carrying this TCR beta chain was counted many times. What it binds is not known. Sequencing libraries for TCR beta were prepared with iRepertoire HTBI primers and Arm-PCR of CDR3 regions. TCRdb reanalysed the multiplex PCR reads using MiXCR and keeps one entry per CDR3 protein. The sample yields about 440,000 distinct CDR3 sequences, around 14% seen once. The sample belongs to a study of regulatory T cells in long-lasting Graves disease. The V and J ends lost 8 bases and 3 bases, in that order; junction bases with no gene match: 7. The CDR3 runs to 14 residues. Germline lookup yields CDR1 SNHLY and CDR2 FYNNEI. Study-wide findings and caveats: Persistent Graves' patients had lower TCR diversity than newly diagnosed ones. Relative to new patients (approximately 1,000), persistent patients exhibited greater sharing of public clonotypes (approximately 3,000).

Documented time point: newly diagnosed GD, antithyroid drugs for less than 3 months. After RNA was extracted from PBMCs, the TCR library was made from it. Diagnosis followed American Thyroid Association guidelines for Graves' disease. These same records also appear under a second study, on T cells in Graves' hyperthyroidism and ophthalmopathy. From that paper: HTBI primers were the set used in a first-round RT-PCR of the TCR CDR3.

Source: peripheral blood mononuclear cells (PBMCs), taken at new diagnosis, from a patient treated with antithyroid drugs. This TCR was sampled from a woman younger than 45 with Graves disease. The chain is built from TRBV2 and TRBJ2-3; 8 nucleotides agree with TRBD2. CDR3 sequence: CASGGRSWTDTQYF. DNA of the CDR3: TGTGCCAGCGGCGGGAGGTCGTGGACAGATACGCAGTATTTT.